The 8 T cell receptor beta chains listed next were all sequenced from one sample in a study of T cell responses to AZD1222 COVID-19 vaccine. Repertoires were generated with immunoSEQ multiplex PCR, while TCRdb's copy carries only in-frame clones and drops some. Among approximately 100,000 clones listed, roughly 91% were seen once. The sequencing used peripheral blood, collected on day 0 of AZD1222 vaccination. Receptor source: an adult in good health.

This rearrangement joins TRBV19 to TRBJ2-1; TRBD2 aligns across 10 bases. Germline assignment: CDR1 LNHDA and CDR2 SQIVND (reference sequence). The V gene end was trimmed by 4 bases and the J gene end by 6 bases; junction bases not matched to a gene: 6. The CDR3 covers 15 residues. The CDR3 DNA follows: TGTGCCAGTAGTACCGCCGGGACTAGCGTCAATGAGCAGTTCTTC. As protein: CASSTAGTSVNEQFF.

This chain links TRBV27 with TRBJ1-2, with D hard to call. The CDR3 covers 13 residues. V lost 0 bases and J 8 bases, leaving 10 bases between the germline ends. The germline V gene encodes CDR1 MNHEY and CDR2 SMNVEV (reference sequence). In DNA form, the CDR3 reads TGTGCCAGCAGTTTATCGTTACTGGGGGGCTACACCTTC. It codes for CASSLSLLGGYTF.

The V gene is TRBV7-3, the J gene TRBJ1-1; TRBD1 matches at 7 bases. This CDR3 spans 13 amino acids. Germline V gene sequence: CDR1 SGHTA, CDR2 FQGTGA. The trim removed 5 bases at V and 5 bases at J, leaving 5 bases unmatched. The CDR3 loop reads CASSPARGTEAFF. DNA of the CDR3: TGTGCCAGCAGCCCTGCCAGGGGGACTGAAGCTTTCTTT.

The gene calls are TRBV18 and TRBJ1-2; D uncertain. The CDR3 has 13 residues. Trimming pared 3 bases from V and 8 bases from J, leaving 13 bases between. Germline-derived CDR1 and CDR2 are KGHSH and LQKENI. For the CDR3, the DNA is TGTGCCAGCTCACCGGGTCCGCTTGAGGGCTACACCTTC. Translation: CASSPGPLEGYTF.

The chain employs TRBV28 and TRBJ2-7; 12 bases align to TRBD1. Germline CDR1 and CDR2: MDHEN and SYDVKM. After removal of 7 bases from V and 6 bases from J, the junction contained 10 bases not matched to a gene. The length of the CDR3 is 15 residues. The CDR3 DNA reads TGTGCCAGCACCGCCAGGGGACAGGGGGCTCTCGAGCAGTACTTC. Its translation: CASTARGQGALEQYF.

This chain joins TRBV5-5 and TRBJ1-5; TRBD1 aligns across 9 bases. The CDR3 is 18 amino acids. V shed 4 bases and J 4 bases; nucleotides not matched to a gene: 15. Germline lookup yields CDR1 SGHKS and CDR2 YYEKEE (reference sequence). CDR3 coding DNA: TGTGCCAGCAGCCGACTCACCCTTCCTGACAGGGGGAATCAGCCCCAGCATTTT. It codes for CASSRLTLPDRGNQPQHF.

This rearrangement joins TRBV11-2 to TRBJ1-2; TRBD1 agrees at 7 bases. The CDR3 is made up of 16 amino acids. Per germline, CDR1 SGHAT and CDR2 FQNNGV. V was pared by 5 bases and J by 1 base, with 10 bases of the junction left unmatched. The CDR3 DNA reads as TGTGCCAGCAGCCGAAAGACAGGGATTGATAACTATGGCTACACCTTC. This translates into CASSRKTGIDNYGYTF.

This chain joins TRBV6-1 and TRBJ1-5; D remains ambiguous. The CDR3 is 14 residues long. CDR1 is MNHNS, CDR2 SASEGT, per germline. The V gene lost 3 bases and the J gene lost 6 bases, with 12 bases spanning the gap. CDR3 residues: CASSDLRRGQPQHF. The CDR3 DNA reads as TGTGCCAGCAGTGATTTGCGGCGGGGTCAGCCCCAGCATTTT.